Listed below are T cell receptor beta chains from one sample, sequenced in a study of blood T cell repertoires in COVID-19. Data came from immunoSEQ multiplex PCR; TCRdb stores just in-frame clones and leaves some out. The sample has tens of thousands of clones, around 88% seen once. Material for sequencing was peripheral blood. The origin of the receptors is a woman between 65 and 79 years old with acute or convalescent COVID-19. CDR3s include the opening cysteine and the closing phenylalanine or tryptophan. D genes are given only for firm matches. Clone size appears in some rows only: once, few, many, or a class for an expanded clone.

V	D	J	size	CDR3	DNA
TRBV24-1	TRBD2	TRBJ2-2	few	CATRGGSDTGELFF	TGTGCCACCAGGGGCGGGAGTGACACCGGGGAGCTGTTTTTT
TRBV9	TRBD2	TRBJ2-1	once	CASSAGAGYEQFF	TGTGCCAGCAGCGCAGGAGCGGGATATGAGCAGTTCTTC
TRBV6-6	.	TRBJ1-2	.	CASSGGTYGYTF	TGTGCCAGCAGTGGGGGGACCTATGGCTACACCTTC
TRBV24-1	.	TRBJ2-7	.	CATSDSTGHPLYEQYF	TGTGCCACCAGTGACTCCACGGGACATCCCCTCTACGAGCAGTACTTC
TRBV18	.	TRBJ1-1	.	CASSLRRGITEAFF	TGTGCCAGCTCACTTCGACGGGGGATCACTGAAGCTTTCTTT
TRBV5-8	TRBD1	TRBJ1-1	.	CASTPAGGGVEAFF	TGTGCCAGCACCCCCGCGGGAGGGGGCGTTGAAGCTTTCTTT
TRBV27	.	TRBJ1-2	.	CASSLFNGYGYTF	TGTGCCAGCAGTTTATTCAACGGGTATGGCTACACCTTC
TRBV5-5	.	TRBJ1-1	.	CASSRGRPGTEAFF	TGTGCCAGCAGCCGAGGCCGCCCCGGCACTGAAGCTTTCTTT
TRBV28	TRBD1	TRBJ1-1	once	CATKPGGAGTEAFF	TGTGCCACTAAGCCAGGGGGCGCGGGAACTGAAGCTTTCTTT
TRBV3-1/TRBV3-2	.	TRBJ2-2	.	CASSQDWGGAFTGELFF	TGTGCCAGCAGCCAAGATTGGGGGGGCGCTTTCACCGGGGAGCTGTTTTTT
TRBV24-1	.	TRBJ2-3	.	CATSDIGNTDTQYF	TGTGCCACCAGTGATATCGGGAACACAGATACGCAGTATTTT
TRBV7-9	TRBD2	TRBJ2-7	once	CASSPGLAGSPYEQYF	TGTGCCAGCAGCCCGGGACTAGCGGGATCCCCCTACGAGCAGTACTTC
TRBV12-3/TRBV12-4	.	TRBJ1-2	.	CASKPTGGYGYTF	TGTGCCAGCAAACCGACAGGCGGCTATGGCTACACCTTC
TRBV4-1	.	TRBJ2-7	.	CASSQVSSPTYEQYF	TGCGCCAGCAGCCAAGTAAGTAGCCCTACCTACGAGCAGTACTTC
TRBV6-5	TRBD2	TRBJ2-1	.	CASKLEGLPTNEQFF	TGTGCCAGCAAATTGGAGGGACTACCCACCAATGAGCAGTTCTTC
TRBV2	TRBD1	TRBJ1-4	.	CASSEKGALGEKLFF	TGTGCCAGCAGTGAGAAGGGGGCGCTTGGTGAAAAACTGTTTTTT
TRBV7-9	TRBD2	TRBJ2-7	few	CASSFLTSDYYEQYF	TGTGCCAGCAGCTTCCTAACTAGCGACTACTACGAGCAGTACTTC
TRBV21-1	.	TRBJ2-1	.	CASSKALLGSSYNEQFF	TGTGCCAGCAGCAAAGCGCTTTTGGGGAGCTCCTACAATGAGCAGTTCTTC
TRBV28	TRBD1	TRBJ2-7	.	CASSLSRQGAYEQYF	TGTGCCAGCAGTTTATCCCGACAGGGTGCCTACGAGCAGTACTTC
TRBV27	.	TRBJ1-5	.	CASSPRGNQPQHF	TGTGCCAGCAGTCCACGAGGTAATCAGCCCCAGCATTTT
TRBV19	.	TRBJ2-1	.	CASSIVASANNEQFF	TGTGCCAGTAGTATAGTGGCTAGCGCTAACAATGAGCAGTTCTTC
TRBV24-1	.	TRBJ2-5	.	CATSDYRAQETQYF	TGTGCCACCAGTGATTACCGAGCTCAAGAGACCCAGTACTTC
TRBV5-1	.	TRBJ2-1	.	CASSSGLGHNEQFF	TGCGCCAGCAGCTCGGGACTGGGGCACAATGAGCAGTTCTTC
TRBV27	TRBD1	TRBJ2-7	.	CASSVPGGGSYEQYF	TGTGCCAGCAGTGTCCCAGGGGGCGGGTCCTACGAGCAGTACTTC
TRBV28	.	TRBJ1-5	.	CASSFRGGDQPQHF	TGTGCCAGCAGTTTTAGGGGGGGGGATCAGCCCCAGCATTTT
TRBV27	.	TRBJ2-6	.	CASSQLSGPSSGANVLTF	TGTGCCAGCAGCCAACTGTCAGGTCCAAGCTCTGGGGCCAACGTCCTGACTTTC